This T cell receptor beta chain appears in the sequencing data of a study of human T cells and chemical hapten exposure. Study as a whole: The upper back received 0.01% DPC by patch testing, with results read at 6 days.

Specified time point: pre-sensitization, week 0. The treatment here: therapeutic diphenylcyclopropenone sensitization with weekly scalp DPC. On this clonotype: The antigen is not known.

V dropped 1 base and J dropped 1 base, with 10 bases sitting between them. The CDR3 is made up of 15 amino acids. Germline CDR1 reads SGHVS; CDR2 reads FQNEAQ. Points from the study as a whole: Patch test score tracked positively with PT1 expanded TCR counts. Among TCRs, those above 1 in 1000 frequency were unaffected by DPC sensitization.

Original processing notes: A per-sample median of around 88,000 TCRs was observed, with counts ranging from roughly 20,000 to 700,000. TCRdb re-called the RACE reads with MiXCR, one entry per CDR3 protein. Here the V and J calls rest on TCRdb's processing, not on the authors' analysis. Of approximately 400,000 distinct CDR3 sequences listed, approximately 5.1% are singletons. The input for sequencing was whole blood, taken in connection with sensitization to the hapten diphenylcyclopropenone (DPC). The receptor's source is a woman between 45 and 60 years old with alopecia areata. Some clones in this sample may be carry-over from other donors' samples. The V and J genes are TRBV7-8 and TRBJ1-1; D is ambiguous. CDR3 sequence (DNA): TGTGCCAGCAGCTTAGTTCTGAGGGAGAACACTGAAGCTTTCTTT. Translation: CASSLVLRENTEAFF.